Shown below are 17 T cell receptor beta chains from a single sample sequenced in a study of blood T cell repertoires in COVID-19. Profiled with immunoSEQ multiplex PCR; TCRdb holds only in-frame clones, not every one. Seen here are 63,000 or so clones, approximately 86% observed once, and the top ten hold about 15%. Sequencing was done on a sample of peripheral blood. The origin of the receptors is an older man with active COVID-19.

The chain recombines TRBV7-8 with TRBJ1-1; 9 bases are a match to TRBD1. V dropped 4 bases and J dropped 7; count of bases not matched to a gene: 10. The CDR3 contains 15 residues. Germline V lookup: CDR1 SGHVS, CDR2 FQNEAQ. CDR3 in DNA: TGTGCCAGCAGCTGGGGACAGGGCGGGGCCTTTGAAGCTTTCTTT. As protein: CASSWGQGGAFEAFF.

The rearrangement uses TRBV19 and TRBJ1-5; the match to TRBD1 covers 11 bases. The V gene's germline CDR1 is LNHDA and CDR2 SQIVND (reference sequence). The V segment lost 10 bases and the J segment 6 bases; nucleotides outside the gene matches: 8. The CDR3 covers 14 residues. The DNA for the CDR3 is TGTGCCACTACCGGACAGGGGGCTGCTCAGCCCCAGCATTTT. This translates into CATTGQGAAQPQHF. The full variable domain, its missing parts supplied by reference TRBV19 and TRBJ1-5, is DGGITQSPKYLFRKEGQNVTLSCEQNLNHDAMYWYRQDPGQGLRLIYYSQIVNDFQKGDIAEGYSVSREKKESFPLTVTSAQKNPTAFYLCATTGQGAAQPQHFGDGTRLSIL.

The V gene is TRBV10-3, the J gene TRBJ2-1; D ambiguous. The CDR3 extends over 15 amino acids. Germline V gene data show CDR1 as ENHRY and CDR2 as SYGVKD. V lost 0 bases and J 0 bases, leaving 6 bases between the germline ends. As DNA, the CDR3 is TGTGCCATCAGTGAGTCAGCCTCCTCCTACAATGAGCAGTTCTTC. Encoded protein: CAISESASSYNEQFF.

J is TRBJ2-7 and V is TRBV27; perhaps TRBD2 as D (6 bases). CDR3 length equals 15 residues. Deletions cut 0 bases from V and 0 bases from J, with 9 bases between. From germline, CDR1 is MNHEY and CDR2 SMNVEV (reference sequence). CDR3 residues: CASSLSAGISYEQYF. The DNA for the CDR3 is TGTGCCAGCAGTTTATCGGCGGGGATCTCCTACGAGCAGTACTTC.

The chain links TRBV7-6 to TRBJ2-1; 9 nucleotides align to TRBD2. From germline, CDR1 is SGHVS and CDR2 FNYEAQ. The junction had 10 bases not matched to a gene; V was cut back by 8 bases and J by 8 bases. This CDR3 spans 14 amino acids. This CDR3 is CASAAGGAGDEQFF. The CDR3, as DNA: TGTGCCAGCGCCGCGGGGGGGGCCGGCGATGAGCAGTTCTTC. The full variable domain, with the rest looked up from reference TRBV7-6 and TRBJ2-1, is GAGVSQSPRYKVTKRGQDVALRCDPISGHVSLYWYRQALGQGPEFLTYFNYEAQQDKSGLPNDRFSAERPEGSISTLTIQRTEQRDSAMYRCASAAGGAGDEQFFGPGTRLTVL.

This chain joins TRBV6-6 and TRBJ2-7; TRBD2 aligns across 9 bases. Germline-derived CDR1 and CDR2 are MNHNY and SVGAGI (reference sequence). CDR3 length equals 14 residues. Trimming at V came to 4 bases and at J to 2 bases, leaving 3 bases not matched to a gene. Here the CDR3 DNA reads TGTGCCAGCAGTTGGACTAGCGATACCTACGAGCAGTACTTC. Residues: CASSWTSDTYEQYF.

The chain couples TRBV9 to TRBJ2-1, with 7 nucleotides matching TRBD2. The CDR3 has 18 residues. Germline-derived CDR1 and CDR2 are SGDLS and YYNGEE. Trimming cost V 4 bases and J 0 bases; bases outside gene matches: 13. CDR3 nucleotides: TGTGCCAGCAGCCCAACAGGATCCCTAGCGGTCTCCTACAATGAGCAGTTCTTC. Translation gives CASSPTGSLAVSYNEQFF.

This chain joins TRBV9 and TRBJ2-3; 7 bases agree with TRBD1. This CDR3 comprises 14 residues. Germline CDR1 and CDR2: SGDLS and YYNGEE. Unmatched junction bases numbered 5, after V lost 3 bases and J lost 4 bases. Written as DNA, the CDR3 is TGTGCCAGCAGCGCTCGACAGGGTTCAGATACGCAGTATTTT. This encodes CASSARQGSDTQYF.

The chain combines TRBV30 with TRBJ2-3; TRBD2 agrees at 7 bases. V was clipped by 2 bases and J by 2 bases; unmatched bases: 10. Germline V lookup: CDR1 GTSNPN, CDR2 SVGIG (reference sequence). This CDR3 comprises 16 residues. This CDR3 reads CAWSSFLADLTDTQYF. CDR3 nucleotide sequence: TGTGCCTGGAGTTCCTTCCTAGCGGACCTCACAGATACGCAGTATTTT.

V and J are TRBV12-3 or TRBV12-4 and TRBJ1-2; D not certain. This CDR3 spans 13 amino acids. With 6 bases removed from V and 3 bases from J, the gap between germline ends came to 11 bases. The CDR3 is CASRPQAYYGYTF. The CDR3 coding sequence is TGTGCCAGCAGACCTCAGGCATACTATGGCTACACCTTC.

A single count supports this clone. CDR3 in amino acids: CASSRGRGAEIYEQYF. Here the CDR3 DNA reads TGTGCCAGCTCCCGTGGGCGGGGGGCCGAAATTTACGAGCAGTACTTC. The chain recombines TRBV18 with TRBJ2-7; 8 bases agree with TRBD2. The trim removed 6 bases at V and 4 bases at J, leaving 14 bases unmatched. Germline V gene lookup returns CDR1 KGHSH and CDR2 LQKENI. This CDR3 contains 16 residues. The variable domain in full, completed from reference TRBV18 and TRBJ2-7, reads NAGVMQNPRHLVRRRGQEARLRCSPMKGHSHVYWYRQLPEEGLKFMVYLQKENIIDESGMPKERFSAEFPKEGPSILRIQQVVRGDSAAYFCASSRGRGAEIYEQYFGPGTRLTVT.

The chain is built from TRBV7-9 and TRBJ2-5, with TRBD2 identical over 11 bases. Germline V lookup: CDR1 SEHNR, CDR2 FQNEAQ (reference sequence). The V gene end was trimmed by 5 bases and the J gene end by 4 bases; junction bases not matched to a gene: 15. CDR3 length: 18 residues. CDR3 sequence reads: CASSPGSLAGGEGETQYF. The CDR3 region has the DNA TGTGCCAGCAGCCCAGGCAGCCTAGCGGGAGGTGAAGGAGAGACCCAGTACTTC.

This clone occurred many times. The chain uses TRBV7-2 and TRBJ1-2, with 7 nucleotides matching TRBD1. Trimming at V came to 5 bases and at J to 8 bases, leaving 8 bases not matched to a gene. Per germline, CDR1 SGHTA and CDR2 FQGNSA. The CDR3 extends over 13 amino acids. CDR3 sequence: CASSPGDSGGYTF. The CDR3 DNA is TGTGCCAGCAGCCCTGGGGACAGCGGAGGCTACACCTTC.

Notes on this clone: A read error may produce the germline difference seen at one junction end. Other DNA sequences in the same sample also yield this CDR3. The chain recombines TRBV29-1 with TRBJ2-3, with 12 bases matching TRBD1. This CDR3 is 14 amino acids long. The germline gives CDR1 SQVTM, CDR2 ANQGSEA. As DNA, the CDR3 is TGCAGCGTCAGGGACAGGGGGCCGACAGATACACAGTATTTT. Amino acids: CSVRDRGPTDTQYF.

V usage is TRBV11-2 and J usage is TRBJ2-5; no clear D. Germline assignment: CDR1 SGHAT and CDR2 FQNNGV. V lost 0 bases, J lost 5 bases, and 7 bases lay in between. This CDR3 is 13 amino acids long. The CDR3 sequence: CASSLDLRETQYF. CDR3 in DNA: TGTGCCAGCAGCTTAGATCTGAGGGAGACCCAGTACTTC. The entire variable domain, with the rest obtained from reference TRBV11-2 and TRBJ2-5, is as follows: EAGVAQSPRYKIIEKRQSVAFWCNPISGHATLYWYQQILGQGPKLLIQFQNNGVVDDSQLPKDRFSAERLKGVDSTLKIQPAKLEDSAVYLCASSLDLRETQYFGPGTRLLVL.

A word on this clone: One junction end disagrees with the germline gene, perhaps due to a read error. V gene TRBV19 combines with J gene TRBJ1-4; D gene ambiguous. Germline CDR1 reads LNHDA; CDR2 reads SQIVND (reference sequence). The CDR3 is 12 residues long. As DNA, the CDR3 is TGTGCCAGTAGTATTCAGATGCAACCGCTCCGTTTT. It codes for CASSIQMQPLRF.

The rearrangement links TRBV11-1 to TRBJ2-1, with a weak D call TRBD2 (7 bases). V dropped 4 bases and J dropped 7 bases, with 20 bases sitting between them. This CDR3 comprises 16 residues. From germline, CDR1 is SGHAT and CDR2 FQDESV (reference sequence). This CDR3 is CASSSPGAGVRNEQFF. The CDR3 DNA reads TGTGCCAGCAGCTCCCCAGGGGCGGGGGTGCGAAATGAGCAGTTCTTC.